This TCR beta chain was recorded in a study of cytomegalovirus exposure and HLA in healthy donors. At the level of the study: The same platform was used for the roughly 120 validation repertoires as for the roughly 730 first-cohort repertoires, as reported in a later analysis. Broader study findings: Investigators reported around 150 TCR beta chains as tied to cytomegalovirus. Most TCR sequences proved rare, with some public TCRs found in many donors.

This clone was seen a few times. Its target is not known. Here immunoSEQ multiplex PCR was the method, and the copy in TCRdb shows in-frame clones only, minus some. The sample yields approximately 300,000 clones, approximately 86% seen once. The donors were in the roughly 110-subject validation cohort, distinct from the approximately 670-subject first cohort. Trimming pared 4 bases from V and 0 bases from J, leaving 13 bases between. This CDR3 is built from 15 residues. From germline, CDR1 is LGHNA and CDR2 YSLEER. Sample: PBMCs. The V call is TRBV4-3, the J call TRBJ2-7; D may correspond to TRBD1 or TRBD2 (5 bases each). This TCR derives from a woman aged 25 to 39 in good health and CMV-seropositive. CDR3 sequence reads: CASSPASGASYEQYF. CDR3 coding DNA: TGCGCCAGCAGCCCCGCCTCCGGGGCCTCCTACGAGCAGTACTTC.